This is a list of T cell receptor beta chains from one sample in a study of blood T cell repertoires in COVID-19. TCRdb's table, derived via immunoSEQ multiplex PCR, lists solely in-frame clones and lacks some. Of approximately 240,000 clones in the sample, approximately 80% were seen once. The sample was peripheral blood. These TCRs come from a woman of 80 years or more with active or convalescent COVID-19. The CDR3 runs from the conserved cysteine through the conserved F or W. A D gene is named only where the DNA matches it firmly. Only part of the rows carry a size: once, few, many, or a class if the clone is expanded.

clone_size,j_call,v_call,d_call,cdr3_nt,cdr3_aa
-,TRBJ2-1,TRBV12-3/TRBV12-4,-,TGTGCCAGCAGACCTCAGATTTACAATGAGCAGTTCTTC,CASRPQIYNEQFF
once,TRBJ2-3,TRBV3-1/TRBV3-2,-,TGTGCCAGCAGCCATGGGGGCTTCACAGATACGCAGTATTTT,CASSHGGFTDTQYF
-,TRBJ1-3,TRBV3-1/TRBV3-2,-,TGTGCCAGCAGCCTGATGGGGGGGACTGGAGACACCATATATTTT,CASSLMGGTGDTIYF
-,TRBJ2-1,TRBV2,TRBD2,TGTGCCAGCAGTGCGTCGCTAGCGGGGTACAATGAGCAGTTCTTC,CASSASLAGYNEQFF
-,TRBJ1-5,TRBV24-1,-,TGTGCCACCAGTGGCCCAGGGACTGGCAATCAGCCCCAGCATTTT,CATSGPGTGNQPQHF
few,TRBJ2-5,TRBV2,TRBD2,TGTGCCAGCAGCCTAAGTAACTTAGCGGGAGGAGCAGAGACCCAGTACTTC,CASSLSNLAGGAETQYF
-,TRBJ2-5,TRBV5-6,TRBD1,TGTGCCAGCAGTTTGGATTTAGGACAGGTCCCGGAGACCCAGTACTTC,CASSLDLGQVPETQYF
-,TRBJ1-1,TRBV6-5,TRBD1,TGTGCCAGCAGTTACCAACCGACAGGGGTAGCTGAAGCTTTCTTT,CASSYQPTGVAEAFF
-,TRBJ2-7,TRBV6-5,TRBD2,TGTGCCAGCAGTTACGGAATGACTAGCGGGAGGGACGAGCAGTACTTC,CASSYGMTSGRDEQYF
-,TRBJ2-7,TRBV5-6,TRBD2,TGTGCCAGCAGCTCCCCCGCCGGGCTAGCGGGAGGATACGAGCAGTACTTC,CASSSPAGLAGGYEQYF
-,TRBJ1-5,TRBV4-1,TRBD1,TGCGCCAGCAGCCAAGATCTTGGGACAGGGGGTCCTGCCCAGCATTTT,CASSQDLGTGGPAQHF
-,TRBJ1-5,TRBV2,-,TGTGCCAGCAGTGAAGGTTCCGCCAGGGGCAATCAGCCCCAGCATTTT,CASSEGSARGNQPQHF
-,TRBJ2-1,TRBV10-3,TRBD2,TGTGCCATCAGTGAGTCGGGCGGGGGGAGCTCCTACAATGAGCAGTTCTTC,CAISESGGGSSYNEQFF
-,TRBJ1-1,TRBV2,TRBD1,TGTGCCAGCAGGGCAACAGGGGCGATGGGGACTGAAGCTTTCTTT,CASRATGAMGTEAFF
-,TRBJ1-2,TRBV2,TRBD1,TGTGCCAGCACCCCGGCTGACAGGGGTTTCGGCTACACCTTC,CASTPADRGFGYTF
-,TRBJ2-1,TRBV9,TRBD1,TGTGCCAGCACCAAATTGACAGGGCACTACAATGAGCAGTTCTTC,CASTKLTGHYNEQFF
few,TRBJ1-2,TRBV20-1,TRBD1,TGCAGTGCAGGGACAGGGTATGGCTACACCTTC,CSAGTGYGYTF
-,TRBJ1-5,TRBV28,-,TGTGCCAGCAGTACGCTATATAGCAATCAGCCCCAGCATTTT,CASSTLYSNQPQHF
-,TRBJ2-7,TRBV24-1,-,TGTGCCACCAGTGATCTGGGGGGATACGAGCAGTACTTC,CATSDLGGYEQYF
few,TRBJ1-1,TRBV27,-,TGTGCCAGCAGTTTAATTGGAGCGCAGAACACTGAAGCTTTCTTT,CASSLIGAQNTEAFF
few,TRBJ1-6,TRBV7-2,TRBD1,TGTGCCAGCAGCTTAACTTACAGGGGGGGACCATCACCCCTCCACTTT,CASSLTYRGGPSPLHF
-,TRBJ2-4,TRBV7-8,-,TGTGCCAGCAGCCGTGGACAGAATCGGGACATTCAGTACTTC,CASSRGQNRDIQYF
-,TRBJ2-7,TRBV10-3,TRBD1,TGTGCCATCAGTGAGCTAGGGGGCGGGTACGAGCAGTACTTC,CAISELGGGYEQYF
-,TRBJ2-1,TRBV7-9,TRBD2,TGTGCCAGCAGCTATTGGACTAGCGGGGTCTCCTACAATGAGCAGTTCTTC,CASSYWTSGVSYNEQFF
-,TRBJ2-7,TRBV19,TRBD1,TGTGCCAGTAGTATAGATCCACAGGGGGCGTTCTACGAGCAGTACTTC,CASSIDPQGAFYEQYF